The text below deals with one T cell receptor beta chain. The target of this receptor is not known. The record has no base qualities; no much larger clone is one base away. Per the germline V gene (reference sequence), MNHEY is the CDR1 and SMNVEV is the CDR2. Germline trimming: 8 bases from V, 2 bases from J; junction bases outside gene matches: 6. The CDR3, cysteine through phenylalanine, is 14 amino acids long. Just the 42-base CDR3 DNA is kept, in frame starting at base 1. The CDR3 regions of human TCRbeta chains were analyzed by immunosequencing. For the original study's pipeline: TCRs in the repertoires were compared against a reference library of SARS-CoV-2-specific TCRs that had been generated with the MIRA antigen-specificity platform. Breadth was defined as the fraction of unique TCRs that were SARS-CoV-2-associated, and depth was defined as the fraction of total T cells that were SARS-CoV-2-associated. Using the MIRA data, every spike-specific TCR was mapped to the spike region that the TCR reacted to and assigned to either a CD4 or a CD8 class. Log10-transformed breadth and depth values were compared by one-way ANOVA with Sidak's multiple comparisons tests. TCRdb re-hosts the immuneACCESS table, in-frame sequences only. Its copies lack some clones; in the studies checked, an unresolved V gene accounts for under half of them, and the cause for the rest is not known. The D gene and trimming were derived from the DNA, and the V and J assignments and clone size from that table. In this sample the table shows fewer than 200,000 clones, 85% to 95% of which occur a single time. In total, the top ten clones hold about 9.4% of the sample.

The data derive from a study of T cell responses to AZD1222 COVID-19 vaccine (TCRdb year 2021). General notes on the study: AZD1222 recipients with second doses at about 4 weeks or about 12 weeks were pooled, because spike-specific TCR depth and breadth did not differ between schedules. A total of just over 230 trial participants underwent TCR sequencing, of whom about 210 had received two doses of AZD1222 and around 25 had received two doses of the MenACWY control vaccine. Trial participants were enrolled into age subgroups of 18-55, 56-69 and 70-plus years, which contained 148, 28 and 57 TCR-sequenced participants, respectively. The paper's findings and limits, for the study overall: The whole spike protein was spanned by vaccine-associated CD4 TCRs, and dominant responses were seen in regions 160-218 and 743-854. Conclusions about previously exposed vaccinees are limited because only six or seven AZD1222 recipients were SARS-CoV-2 seropositive at baseline. After two AZD1222 doses, spike-specific TCR breadth and depth were significantly higher than at day 0 and than in MenACWY recipients. Because no day 14 peak-response samples were available, repertoires were characterized only after the peak T cell response. The 56-69-year group was small, and its depth increase did not reach significance, likely because of low power. Reportedly, close to half of the unique spike-specific TCRs recognized epitopes lying outside the regions that are mutated in the B.1.351 and B.1.1.7 variants. Participants were mostly white British and included more females than males, and it was suggested by the authors that clonal diversity may have been underestimated.

Taken with the paper, the label for time point translates to: baseline before first vaccination. Vaccinee samples were obtained from the UK trials COV001 and COV002, which included a single-blind randomized controlled phase 2/3 trial of AZD1222 (ChAdOx1 nCoV-19) in healthy adults. For TCRbeta chain sequencing, PBMC samples from trial participants were taken at day 0 and at day 28 after the second dose. Sequenced material: peripheral blood, taken on day 0 of AZD1222 vaccination. The chain is made from TRBV27 and TRBJ1-5; 7 middle bases align to TRBD1. The clonotype comes from an adult in good health. This receptor carries the CDR3 CASGNRGGNQPQHF. In nucleotide form, the sequence is TGTGCCAGCGGCAACAGGGGAGGCAATCAGCCCCAGCATTTT.